This T cell receptor beta chain is drawn from a study of type 1 and type 2 diabetes patients. Across the whole study: The whole study generated about 18 million paired-end reads.

This CDR3 is built from 14 residues. J was trimmed by 8 bases and V by 2 bases; bases with no gene match: 3. Germline lookup yields CDR1 MNHEY and CDR2 SMNVEV (reference sequence). This clonotype has a handful of counts. PCR was run on genomic DNA. A primer set of 30 forward and 13 reverse primers amplified the CDR3. TCRdb recomputed calls from the multiplex PCR reads with MiXCR, one row per CDR3 protein. This sample yields 280,000 or so distinct CDR3 sequences, of which roughly 48% are seen a single time; approximately 15% belongs to the top ten. Sequences were obtained from peripheral blood mononuclear cells (PBMCs). The chain combines TRBV27 with TRBJ1-6; 7 bases agree with TRBD1. This TCR was recovered from a man younger than 30 with type 2 diabetes. The CDR3 nucleotides read TGTGCCAGCAGTTTAGACAGGGATTATTCACCCCTCCACTTT. Its translation is CASSLDRDYSPLHF.